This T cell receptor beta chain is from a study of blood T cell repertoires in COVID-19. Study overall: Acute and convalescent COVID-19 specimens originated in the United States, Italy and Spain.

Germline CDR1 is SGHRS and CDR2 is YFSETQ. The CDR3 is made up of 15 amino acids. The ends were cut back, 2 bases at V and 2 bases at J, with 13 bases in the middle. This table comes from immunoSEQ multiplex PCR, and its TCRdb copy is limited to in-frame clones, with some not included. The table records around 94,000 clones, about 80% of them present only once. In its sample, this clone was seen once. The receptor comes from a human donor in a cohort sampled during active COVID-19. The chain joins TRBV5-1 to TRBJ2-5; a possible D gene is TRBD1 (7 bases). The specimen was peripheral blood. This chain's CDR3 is CASSLAPGGQETQYF. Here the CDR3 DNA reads TGCGCCAGCAGCTTAGCCCCAGGGGGGCAAGAGACCCAGTACTTC.